One sample yielded the 17 T cell receptor beta chains listed below, sequenced in a study of regulatory T cells in long-lasting Graves disease. Researchers made TCR beta libraries by using iRepertoire HTBI primers and running Arm-PCR on CDR3 regions. MiXCR was run by TCRdb on the multiplex PCR reads, yielding one entry per CDR3 protein. The sample gives a few hundred thousand distinct CDR3 sequences, approximately 12% of which show up once; 15% to 20% is in the top ten. Indicated time point: newly diagnosed GD, antithyroid drugs for less than 3 months. There was RNA extracted from PBMCs, and the TCR library was made from it. These data were likewise used in another study, on T cells in Graves' hyperthyroidism and ophthalmopathy.

Sample: peripheral blood mononuclear cells (PBMCs), taken at new diagnosis, from a patient treated with antithyroid drugs. Every receptor here comes from a woman aged 18 to 35 with Graves disease.

This clonotype was observed many times. This chain uses TRBV4-3 with TRBJ2-6, with D unclear. The CDR3 is made up of 16 amino acids. Germline V gene lookup returns CDR1 LGHNA and CDR2 YSLEER. Trimming stripped 1 base from V and 0 bases from J, with 7 bases between. The DNA of the CDR3 is TGCGCCAGCAGCCAAGTGCGGCTCTCTGGGGCCAACGTCCTGACTTTC. Translation: CASSQVRLSGANVLTF.

This clonotype occurred many times. The V and J genes are TRBV13 and TRBJ2-1, with 11 bases identical to TRBD2. J gave up 3 bases and V 4 bases, and 2 bases lay outside the gene matches. The CDR3 is made up of 15 amino acids. Germline lookup yields CDR1 PRHDT and CDR2 FYEKMQ (reference sequence). The DNA for the CDR3 is TGTGCCAGCAGCTCTAGCGGGGGGTTCTACAATGAGCAGTTCTTC. Encoded protein: CASSSSGGFYNEQFF.

The table lists this clonotype with a few counts. The rearrangement links TRBV9 to TRBJ2-1; D remains unclear. The CDR3 length is 13 residues. Trimming stripped 7 bases from V and 5 bases from J, with 13 bases between. Germline CDR1 and CDR2: SGDLS and YYNGEE. The CDR3 protein is CASSWASDNEQFF. CDR3 nucleotide sequence: TGTGCCAGCTCATGGGCCAGTGACAATGAGCAGTTCTTC.

This clonotype was seen ten or more times. The chain couples TRBV20-1 to TRBJ2-7; the match to TRBD2 covers 11 bases. Per germline, CDR1 DFQATT and CDR2 SNEGSKA (reference sequence). The length of the CDR3 is 15 residues. Trimming removed 2 bases from V and 4 bases from J; junction bases left unmatched: 7. CDR3 nucleotides: TGCAGTGCTAGACTGACTAGCGGGACACAATACGAGCAGTACTTC. Amino acids: CSARLTSGTQYEQYF.

This clonotype has ten or more counts. The chain employs TRBV6-1 and TRBJ1-2; 10 bases line up with TRBD1. The V segment lost 6 bases and the J segment 2 bases; nucleotides outside the gene matches: 12. The CDR3 sequence is 17 residues long. The germline V gene has CDR1 MNHNS and CDR2 SASEGT. CDR3 sequence (DNA): TGTGCCAGCAGAGGCCCCGGGACAGGGGACTTAAACTATGGCTACACCTTC. It yields the protein CASRGPGTGDLNYGYTF.

The chain has TRBV3-1 and TRBJ2-1; 7 nucleotides align to TRBD2. In germline, CDR1 is LGHDT, CDR2 YNNKEL (reference sequence). V was pared by 0 bases and J by 4 bases, with 9 bases of the junction left unmatched. The CDR3 loop spans 17 amino acids. CDR3 sequence reads: CASSQEEPGGIYNEQFF. The DNA of the CDR3 is TGTGCCAGCAGCCAAGAAGAACCGGGAGGAATATACAATGAGCAGTTCTTC.

V usage is TRBV13 and J usage is TRBJ2-1; 12 nucleotides align to TRBD2. Germline V gene data show CDR1 as PRHDT and CDR2 as FYEKMQ (reference sequence). The CDR3 length is 19 residues. With V trimmed by 4 bases and J by 5 bases, 15 bases remained unmatched. The CDR3 sequence is CASSYRTRKLAGGNNEQFF. The CDR3 DNA is TGTGCCAGCAGCTACCGAACAAGAAAACTAGCGGGAGGAAACAATGAGCAGTTCTTC.

The table lists this clonotype with a few counts. This chain links TRBV6-2 or TRBV6-3 with TRBJ2-1; D is unclear. The V gene lost 2 bases and the J gene lost 8 bases, with 4 bases spanning the gap. This CDR3 has 11 residues. The germline V gene encodes CDR1 MNHEY and CDR2 SVGEGT. CDR3 sequence: CASSYTHEQFF. CDR3 DNA sequence: TGTGCCAGCAGTTACACCCATGAGCAGTTCTTC.

This clonotype showed up just a few times. A read error is likely, as this CDR3 ends without the conserved phenylalanine or tryptophan. The rearrangement links TRBV20-1 to TRBJ1-2; the D is unclear. CDR3 length: 8 amino acids. V was trimmed by 7 bases and J by 6 bases, leaving 3 bases between them. The germline gives CDR1 DFQATT, CDR2 SNEGSKA (reference sequence). In DNA form, the CDR3 reads TGCAGTGGTAATGGCTACACCTCC. Protein sequence: CSGNGYTS.

The table lists this clonotype with many counts. The rearrangement links TRBV29-1 to TRBJ2-2; a possible D gene is TRBD2 (5 bases). Trimming pared 2 bases from V and 4 bases from J, leaving 17 bases between. Germline V gene data show CDR1 as SQVTM and CDR2 as ANQGSEA. The CDR3 extends over 16 amino acids. CDR3: CSVESSIIGSTGELFF. The CDR3 DNA follows: TGCAGCGTTGAATCTAGCATAATCGGTAGCACCGGGGAGCTGTTTTTT.

This clonotype was detected a few times. The chain carries TRBV3-2 and TRBJ2-1; TRBD1, the D gene given by the table, was not confirmed from the DNA. TRBV3-2 is annotated as a pseudogene. The length of the CDR3 is 21 residues. CDR3 region: CASSQEMGVGRSGAEYNEQFF. The CDR3 coding sequence is TGTGCCAGCAGCCAAGAGATGGGCGTTGGTCGATCGGGGGCCGAGTACAATGAGCAGTTCTTC.

This clonotype was observed at least ten times. The rearrangement uses TRBV12-3 or TRBV12-4 and TRBJ2-7, with D perhaps given as TRBD1 or TRBD2 (5 bases each). The CDR3 covers 13 residues. Trimming removed 3 bases from V and 5 bases from J, with 11 bases in between. DNA for the CDR3: TGTGCCAGCAGTTTTTGGTTGGGGGACGAGCAGTACTTC. Protein sequence: CASSFWLGDEQYF.

This clonotype has just a few counts. The genes are TRBV20-1 and TRBJ1-2; D not resolved. CDR3 length: 12 residues. The V end lost 3 bases, the J end lost 7 bases, and 12 bases lay between the germline ends. Germline CDR1 is DFQATT and CDR2 is SNEGSKA (reference sequence). The CDR3 loop is CSASGQMGGYTF. For the CDR3, the DNA is TGCAGTGCTAGCGGTCAGATGGGTGGCTACACCTTC.

The sample holds many counts of this clonotype. This chain uses TRBV18 with TRBJ1-1; D may be TRBD1 (6 bases). Germline V lookup: CDR1 KGHSH, CDR2 LQKENI. The CDR3 runs to 15 residues. V was shortened by 5 bases and J by 1 base, with 14 bases between the two germline ends. CDR3 in DNA: TGTGCCAGCTCAGCCCCAGACAGGTCGAACACTGAAGCTTTCTTT. Translation gives CASSAPDRSNTEAFF.

This chain joins TRBV24-1 and TRBJ2-1; maybe TRBD1 (6 bases). Trimming removed 4 bases from V and 6 bases from J, with 9 bases in between. In germline, CDR1 is KGHDR, CDR2 SFDVKD. CDR3 size: 13 residues. Here the CDR3 reads CATSEPGANEQFF. In DNA form, the CDR3 reads TGTGCCACCAGTGAGCCAGGGGCCAATGAGCAGTTCTTC.

This clonotype was counted at least ten times. This chain joins TRBV12-3 or TRBV12-4 and TRBJ2-1; the match to TRBD2 covers 9 bases. The CDR3 totals 14 residues. The V gene end was trimmed by 4 bases and the J gene end by 6 bases; junction bases not matched to a gene: 4. The DNA of the CDR3 is TGTGCCAGCAGTTATAGCGGGGGCCGCAATGAGCAGTTCTTC. Amino acid sequence: CASSYSGGRNEQFF.

This clonotype showed up many times. The chain couples TRBV9 to TRBJ2-2; a possible D gene is TRBD2 (6 bases). There are 17 residues in the CDR3. Germline V gene lookup returns CDR1 SGDLS and CDR2 YYNGEE. With 4 bases removed from V and 5 bases from J, the gap between germline ends came to 21 bases. CDR3 protein: CASSPRRTTTGTGELFF. Here the CDR3 DNA reads TGTGCCAGCAGCCCCCGCCGGACTACCACCGGAACCGGGGAGCTGTTTTTT.